Each of the 10 T cell receptor beta chains below was sequenced from the same sample in a study of blood T cells in healthy people across ages. For the second PCR, which ran for 7 to 11 cycles, a sample-barcoded 5' primer and a J-beta primer mix were used. TCRdb reprocessed the 5' RACE reads via MiXCR and lists one record per CDR3 protein. The sample lists about 1.4 million distinct CDR3 sequences; roughly 60% were seen once. The sample taken for sequencing was blood. These receptors were collected from a man younger than 30 in good health.

This chain links TRBV20-1 with TRBJ2-1; TRBD1 aligns across 12 bases. J was trimmed by 4 bases and V by 1 base; bases with no gene match: 11. CDR1 is DFQATT and CDR2 is SNEGSKA in the germline V gene (reference sequence). The CDR3 runs 18 residues. Here the CDR3 DNA reads TGCAGTGCTAGAGTTACCGTGTCGGGACAGGGGGCTTACAATGAGCAGTTCTTC. Its protein is CSARVTVSGQGAYNEQFF.

The rearrangement links TRBV6-2 or TRBV6-3 to TRBJ2-7, with D perhaps matching TRBD2 (6 bases). The V gene lost 7 bases and the J gene lost 7 bases, with 23 bases spanning the gap. CDR3 length: 15 residues. Germline CDR1 and CDR2: MNHEY and SVGEGT. This chain's CDR3 is CASTPTSLNYNEQYF. The CDR3 nucleotides are TGTGCCAGCACACCGACTAGTTTAAACTACAATGAGCAGTACTTC.

The chain carries TRBV4-1 and TRBJ1-1; D not certain. Germline V gene data show CDR1 as MGHRA and CDR2 as YSYEKL. Between the trimmed V and J ends, which lost 4 bases and 1 base, there was a span of 16 bases. This CDR3 is 16 amino acids long. The CDR3 DNA sequence: TGCGCCAGCAGCCCAGGACCCGGGCTGACGAACACTGAAGCTTTCTTT. Protein sequence: CASSPGPGLTNTEAFF.

The chain employs TRBV5-4 and TRBJ2-7; D is possibly TRBD1 or TRBD2 (7 bases each). This CDR3 contains 14 residues. Trimming left V 4 bases short and J 2 bases short, with 13 bases between. Germline CDR1 reads SGHNT; CDR2 reads YYREEE (reference sequence). Here the CDR3 reads CASSQRDSPYEQYF. CDR3 sequence (DNA): TGTGCCAGCAGCCAGCGGGACAGCCCCTACGAGCAGTACTTC.

The V and J genes are TRBV29-1 and TRBJ2-1, with D maybe TRBD2 (6 bases). V was pared by 6 bases and J by 7 bases, with 16 bases between. Germline assignment: CDR1 SQVTM and CDR2 ANQGSEA. The CDR3 runs 13 residues. CDR3 loop: CSVEGRNSNEQFF. CDR3 in DNA: TGCAGCGTGGAGGGCCGGAACTCAAATGAGCAGTTCTTC.

The V call is TRBV27, the J call TRBJ2-1; D unclear. Trimming removed 3 bases from V and 8 bases from J, with 14 bases in between. CDR3 size: 14 residues. Germline values: CDR1 MNHEY, CDR2 SMNVEV (reference sequence). CDR3 nucleotides: TGTGCCAGCAGTTTTGGGTTAGCTATCCATGAGCAGTTCTTC. Its protein is CASSFGLAIHEQFF.

This clonotype came up once. In nucleotides, the CDR3 is TGTGCCGCCCCGGAGGGGCGCAGGGATACGCAGTATTTT. Residues: CAAPEGRRDTQYF. The rearrangement joins TRBV2 to TRBJ2-3; D may be TRBD2 (6 bases). Germline CDR1 and CDR2: SNHLY and FYNNEI. The CDR3 contains 13 residues. The V end was cut by 11 bases, the J end by 6 bases, with 18 bases between.

V is TRBV2 and J is TRBJ2-4, with D hard to call. The CDR3 covers 13 residues. The V and J ends lost 7 bases and 1 base respectively, with 8 bases between them. The germline V gene has CDR1 SNHLY and CDR2 FYNNEI. The CDR3 spells CASTYRAKNIQYF. CDR3 nucleotides: TGTGCCAGCACCTATAGGGCCAAAAACATTCAGTACTTC.

The chain links TRBV4-3 to TRBJ2-7; the match to TRBD2 covers 10 bases. The junction had 8 bases not matched to a gene; V was cut back by 3 bases and J by 3 bases. From germline, CDR1 is LGHNA and CDR2 YSLEER. The CDR3 length is 16 residues. CDR3: CASSHAWTSGYYEQYF. CDR3 nucleotides: TGCGCCAGCAGCCACGCATGGACTAGCGGCTACTACGAGCAGTACTTC.

This clonotype has just one count. This chain joins TRBV5-1 and TRBJ1-2; TRBD1 might be the D (6 bases). The CDR3 covers 14 residues. Germline assignment: CDR1 SGHRS and CDR2 YFSETQ. V lost 4 bases and J 6 bases, leaving 16 bases between the germline ends. CDR3 in DNA: TGCGCCAGCAGCGAAGCCAGGGGCAGGGATGGCTACACCTTC. As protein: CASSEARGRDGYTF.